This T cell receptor beta chain emerged from a study of monozygotic twins with inflammatory bowel disease. TCRalpha and TCRbeta cDNA was put through two nested PCRs of around 15 and 9 cycles. TCRdb reprocessed the 5' RACE reads, with one entry per CDR3 protein and no DNA. Reported are about 160,000 distinct CDR3 sequences; the ten largest clones contain 2% to 3%. CDR1 and CDR2 (germline): SGHNT, YYREEE (reference sequence). The CDR3 length is 13 residues. This sequence joins TRBV5-4 and TRBJ2-5; TCRdb's D gene call, TRBD1, goes unchecked for lack of DNA. The source of this sequence is a human donor with ulcerative colitis or Crohn's disease, or a healthy co-twin of an affected twin (not recorded which). Sequences were obtained from blood. This CDR3 reads CASSQGIQETQYF.